The TCR beta chain described here comes from a study of shared clonotypes between healthy human individuals. Study details: Three plates each covered CD4 naive and memory; CD8 naive two, CD8 memory one. Study findings and constraints: The study's rarefaction showed incomplete sorted-subset sequencing despite large depth.

With respect to this clone: Its specificity is not known.

Sequencing used immunoSEQ multiplex PCR; TCRdb keeps in-frame clones, though not all of them. The repertoire holds about 2,200,000 clones, with about 92% as singletons. Only CD45RO-negative cells positively selected for CCR7 counted as naive CD8 cells, so terminally differentiated effector memory CD45RA+ cells were excluded. Those who donated were healthy HIV-negative adults, with no recent acute infections or vaccinations reported. Source material: naive CD8+ T cells from PBMCs. The sequence came from a man younger than 35 in good health. Some clones in this sample may be carry-over from other donors' samples.

Here the CDR3 reads CASSMGWGLNTEAFF. CDR3 nucleotide sequence: TGCGCCAGCAGCATGGGTTGGGGCTTGAACACTGAAGCTTTCTTT. This chain uses TRBV5-1 with TRBJ1-1; D is possibly TRBD1 (5 bases). Germline V CDR1 and CDR2: SGHRS, YFSETQ. The CDR3 has 15 residues. The V end lost 4 bases, the J end lost 0 bases, and 13 bases lay between the germline ends.